The present entry profiles one T cell receptor (beta chain) with its context. Measured with immunoSEQ multiplex PCR; TCRdb has only the in-frame clones, and not every one. The sample contains almost 350,000 clones, about 90% of which appear only once. The study recruited people aged about 18 to 89 years across about two dozen US areas. Each exposed participant met a COVID-19 case in the 2 weeks preceding study entry. The data were obtained in a study of blood T cell repertoires in COVID-19. On the study more broadly: The United States, Italy and Spain provided the acute and convalescent COVID-19 samples.

From germline, CDR1 is MGHRA and CDR2 YSYEKL. J gave up 2 bases and V 2 bases, and 4 bases lay outside the gene matches. CDR3 size: 15 residues. The sequence derives from a woman aged 30 to 39 who had been exposed to COVID-19. The sample was PBMCs or T cells enriched from blood (not recorded which). This chain uses TRBV4-1 with TRBJ2-5, with TRBD1 matching 8 bases. CDR3 coding DNA: TGCGCCAGCAGCCAAACCGGGACAGGACAAGAGACCCAGTACTTC. This encodes CASSQTGTGQETQYF.